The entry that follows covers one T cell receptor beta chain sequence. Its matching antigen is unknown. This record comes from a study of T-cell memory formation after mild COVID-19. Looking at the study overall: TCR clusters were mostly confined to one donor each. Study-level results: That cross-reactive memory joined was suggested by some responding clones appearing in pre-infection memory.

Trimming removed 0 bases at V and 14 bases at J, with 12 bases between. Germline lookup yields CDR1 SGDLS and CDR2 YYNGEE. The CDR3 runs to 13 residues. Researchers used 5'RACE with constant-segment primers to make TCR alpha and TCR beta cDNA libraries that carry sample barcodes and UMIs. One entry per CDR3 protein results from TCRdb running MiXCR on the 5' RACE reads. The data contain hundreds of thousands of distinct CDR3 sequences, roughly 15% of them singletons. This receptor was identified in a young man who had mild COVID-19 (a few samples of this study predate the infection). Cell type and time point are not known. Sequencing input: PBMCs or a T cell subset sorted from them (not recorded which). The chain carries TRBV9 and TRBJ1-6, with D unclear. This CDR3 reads CASSVALVSTLHF. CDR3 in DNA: TGTGCCAGCAGCGTAGCCCTAGTGAGCACCCTCCACTTT.